These T cell receptor beta chains were read from a single sample in a study of cytomegalovirus exposure and HLA in healthy donors. Measured with immunoSEQ multiplex PCR; TCRdb has only the in-frame clones, and not every one. The top ten hold 1% to 1.5% of the sample, which has some 200,000 clones, about 9% seen once. The material sequenced was PBMCs. These receptor sequences come from a woman between 25 and 40 years old in good health and CMV-seropositive. Each CDR3 is given with its conserved first and last residue. D genes are given only for firm matches. Only some rows state a clone size, as once, few, many or a class for expanded clones.

J,D,V,size,CDR3,DNA
TRBJ2-3,TRBD2,TRBV5-1,few,CASSPKTSGEGADTQYF,TGCGCCAGCAGCCCAAAGACTAGCGGGGAAGGGGCAGATACGCAGTATTTT
TRBJ1-2,NA,TRBV13,few,CASSLGRGSMGYTF,TGTGCCAGCAGCTTAGGGAGGGGGTCTATGGGCTACACCTTC
TRBJ1-2,TRBD1,TRBV19,NA,CASSTGTGYGYTF,TGTGCCAGTAGTACGGGGACAGGCTATGGCTACACCTTC
TRBJ2-7,TRBD2,TRBV18,NA,CASSPRLADLYEQYF,TGTGCCAGCTCACCAAGACTAGCGGACCTCTACGAGCAGTACTTC
TRBJ2-7,TRBD2,TRBV11-2,NA,CASSSGLAGVLDEQYF,TGTGCCAGCAGCTCCGGACTAGCGGGGGTTTTGGACGAGCAGTACTTC
TRBJ2-7,NA,TRBV10-3,few,CAISESTGVPYEQYF,TGTGCCATCAGTGAGTCGACGGGGGTTCCCTACGAGCAGTACTTC
TRBJ2-2,TRBD2,TRBV10-2,NA,CASSPSGRDGELFF,TGCGCCAGCAGTCCTAGCGGGAGGGACGGGGAGCTGTTTTTT
TRBJ2-7,NA,TRBV10-1,NA,CAITGEYSYEQYF,TGCGCCATCACAGGTGAGTACTCCTACGAGCAGTACTTC
TRBJ2-7,TRBD1,TRBV9,NA,CASQPGTGSYEQYF,TGTGCCAGCCAACCCGGGACAGGGAGCTACGAGCAGTACTTC
TRBJ2-7,NA,TRBV6-1,few,CATERLYSYEQYF,TGTGCCACCGAGCGGCTATACTCCTACGAGCAGTACTTC
TRBJ2-1,TRBD2,TRBV4-2,NA,CASSPLGLAGGPKLVEPSYNEQFF,TGTGCCAGCAGCCCACTAGGACTAGCGGGAGGGCCGAAGCTTGTGGAGCCCTCCTACAATGAGCAGTTCTTC
TRBJ2-7,NA,TRBV6-6,NA,CASSPIGGAYEQYF,TGTGCCAGCAGTCCCATTGGCGGGGCATACGAGCAGTACTTC
TRBJ2-1,TRBD2,TRBV7-3,NA,CASSSDSGSGNEQFF,TGTGCCAGCAGCTCCGATAGCGGGAGCGGGAATGAGCAGTTCTTC
TRBJ2-5,NA,TRBV5-1,NA,CASSPGGTPGETQYF,TGCGCCAGCAGCCCTGGGGGGACCCCCGGGGAGACCCAGTACTTC
TRBJ2-7,NA,TRBV6-5,NA,CASSAAGSDEQYF,TGTGCCAGCAGCGCGGCGGGTAGCGACGAGCAGTACTTC
TRBJ2-2,TRBD2,TRBV7-9,NA,CASSPRAGGNTGELFF,TGTGCCAGCAGCCCCCGAGCGGGAGGGAACACCGGGGAGCTGTTTTTT
TRBJ1-1,NA,TRBV7-9,NA,CASRSDGGAEAFF,TGTGCCAGCAGATCCGACGGCGGGGCTGAAGCTTTCTTT
TRBJ2-3,TRBD1,TRBV6-1,NA,CASASLDRGLDTQYF,TGTGCCAGTGCATCGTTGGACAGGGGGCTTGATACGCAGTATTTT
TRBJ1-2,NA,TRBV11-2,NA,CASSPLPYGYTF,TGTGCCAGCAGCCCACTGCCCTATGGCTACACCTTC
TRBJ2-2,NA,TRBV2,few,CASSDLAPGELFF,TGTGCCAGCAGTGATCTAGCTCCCGGGGAGCTGTTTTTT
TRBJ2-2,NA,TRBV21-1,NA,CASSFHRDRGTGELFF,TGTGCCAGCAGCTTTCACCGGGACAGGGGAACCGGGGAGCTGTTTTTT
TRBJ2-2,TRBD1,TRBV9,few,CASSPHRGQGAGELFF,TGTGCCAGCAGCCCTCATCGAGGACAGGGGGCCGGGGAGCTGTTTTTT
TRBJ1-2,TRBD1,TRBV6-5,few,CASSQPGQTYGYTF,TGTGCCAGCAGCCAACCGGGACAGACCTATGGCTACACCTTC
TRBJ1-2,NA,TRBV30,NA,CAWSIQGGTGYTF,TGTGCCTGGAGTATACAGGGCGGAACAGGCTACACCTTC